Included here is one TCR beta chain sequence, with context. Its antigen is not identified. It was with a sample-barcoded 5' primer and a J-beta primer mix that a second PCR of roughly 6 to 11 cycles was run. A single record per CDR3 protein comes from TCRdb applying MiXCR to the 5' RACE reads. The sample holds about 800,000 distinct CDR3 sequences, 20% to 25% seen once. The data are from a study of blood T cells in healthy people across ages. General study points: What prevented conclusive comparison of naive and antigen-experienced cells was that PBMCs were unsorted.

The CDR3 has 14 residues. V dropped 3 bases and J dropped 0 bases, with 8 bases sitting between them. Per germline, CDR1 MGHDK and CDR2 SYGVNS. These data were also filed under a second study, of T cells of mothers and their children. Turning to that study: Per 15 ul, 1.5 ug of RNA was used, with all extracted RNA going into cDNA synthesis.

This clonotype was sampled from a boy under 18 in good health. Sequencing was carried out using blood. V usage is TRBV25-1 and J usage is TRBJ1-1, with a weak D call TRBD1 (5 bases). Here the CDR3 DNA reads TGTGCCAGCAGTGAGGGAGGGGTGAACACTGAAGCTTTCTTT. This gives the protein CASSEGGVNTEAFF.